This T cell receptor beta chain was recorded in a study of control samples from healthy donors and cancer patients. Using immunoSEQ multiplex PCR, the repertoire was profiled, and TCRdb retains in-frame clones only, with some absent. The repertoire holds around 170,000 clones, with 70% to 90% as singletons. This CDR3 is 13 amino acids long. V dropped 3 bases and J dropped 5 bases, with 8 bases sitting between them. CDR1 and CDR2 (germline): MNHEY, SMNVEV (reference sequence). The chain uses TRBV27 and TRBJ2-1, with D uncertain. The receptor comes from a woman between 25 and 40 years old in good health. The sequenced material came from blood. The CDR3 DNA follows: TGTGCCAGCAGTTTCTGGCTTAACAATGAGCAGTTCTTC. Translation gives CASSFWLNNEQFF.